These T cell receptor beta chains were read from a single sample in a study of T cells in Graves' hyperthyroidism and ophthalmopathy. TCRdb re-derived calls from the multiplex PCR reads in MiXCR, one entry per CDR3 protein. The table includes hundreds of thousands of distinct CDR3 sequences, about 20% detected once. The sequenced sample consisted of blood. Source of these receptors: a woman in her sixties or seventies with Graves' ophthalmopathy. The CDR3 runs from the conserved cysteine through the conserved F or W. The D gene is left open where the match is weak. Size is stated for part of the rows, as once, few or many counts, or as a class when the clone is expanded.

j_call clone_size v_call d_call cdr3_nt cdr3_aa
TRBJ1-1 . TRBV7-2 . TGTGCCAGCAGCTCGGGCCCGGCCAACACTGAAGCTTTCTTT CASSSGPANTEAFF
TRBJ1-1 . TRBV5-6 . TGTGCCAGCAGCTTCTTTACCTCGAGGCTGGACACTGAAGCTTTCTTT CASSFFTSRLDTEAFF
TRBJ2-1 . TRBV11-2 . TGTGCCAGCAGCCGGGACCCCAATGAGCAGTTCTTC CASSRDPNEQFF
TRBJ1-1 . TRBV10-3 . TGTGCCATCAGTAAAAACACTGAAGCTTTCTTT CAISKNTEAFF
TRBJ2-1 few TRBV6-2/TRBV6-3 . TGTGCCAGCAGTCGCGGGGGCACCTCCTACAATGAGCAGTTCTTC CASSRGGTSYNEQFF
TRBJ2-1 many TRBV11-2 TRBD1 TGTGCCAGCAGCTTTGCAGGGGGCACTTACAATGAGCAGTTCTTC CASSFAGGTYNEQFF
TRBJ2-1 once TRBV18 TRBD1 TGTGCCAGCTCACCGCAGCGACAGGGGATCAATGAGCAGTTCTTC CASSPQRQGINEQFF
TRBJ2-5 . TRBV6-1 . TGTGCCAGCAGCCCCATGGTAAGGGGCACCCAGTACTTC CASSPMVRGTQYF
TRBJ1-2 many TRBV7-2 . TGTGCCAGCAGCCCGGTCCGGTCCGGTGGCTACACCTTC CASSPVRSGGYTF
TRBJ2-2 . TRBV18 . TGTGCCAGCTCACCATTAGGACCCGGGGAGCTGTTTTTT CASSPLGPGELFF
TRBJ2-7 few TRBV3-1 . TGTGCCAGCAGGCGCCAGGGATCGTACGAGCAGTACTTC CASRRQGSYEQYF
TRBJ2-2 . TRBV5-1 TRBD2 TGCGCCAGCAGCTTGGCCTCGGGACTAGCGGGCACCGGGGAGCTGTTTTTT CASSLASGLAGTGELFF
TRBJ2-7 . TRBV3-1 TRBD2 TGTGCCAGCAGCCACGCAAGCGGGAGATCCTACGAGCAGTACTTC CASSHASGRSYEQYF
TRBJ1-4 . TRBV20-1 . TGCAGTGCTAGAGATTTACAGGGTGCTAATGAAAAACTGTTTTTT CSARDLQGANEKLFF
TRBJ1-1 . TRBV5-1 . TGCGCCAGCAGCTTGAGGGGGGGGGTCACTGAAGCTTTCTTT CASSLRGGVTEAFF
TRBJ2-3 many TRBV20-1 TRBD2 TGCAGTGCTGGGGGGGGACTGGCAGATACGCAGTATTTT CSAGGGLADTQYF
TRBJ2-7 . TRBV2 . TGTGCCAGCAGAGGGGACGGACAGCCCTACGAGCAGTACTTC CASRGDGQPYEQYF
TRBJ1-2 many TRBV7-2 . TGTGCCAGCAGAAACCCCCCGGGGGTTGGCTACACCTTC CASRNPPGVGYTF
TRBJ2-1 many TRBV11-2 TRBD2 TGTGCCAGCAGCCTGGCGGCGGGCGGGAGGGGCTCCTACAATGAGCAGTTCTTC CASSLAAGGRGSYNEQFF
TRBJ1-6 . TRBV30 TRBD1 TGTGCCTGGAGTGGCCCGGGACAGGGAGGCTCCTATAATTCACCCCTCCACTTT CAWSGPGQGGSYNSPLHF
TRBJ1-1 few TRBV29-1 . TGCAGCGTTGAGCCGGGGGGGACTGAAGCTTTCTTT CSVEPGGTEAFF
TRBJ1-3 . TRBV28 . TGTGCCAGCGTACGACGACAGAACAGAGGAAACACCATATATTTT CASVRRQNRGNTIYF
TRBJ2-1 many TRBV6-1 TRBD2 TGTGCCAGCAGTGAACTAGCGGGAGCGCACAATGAGCAGTTCTTC CASSELAGAHNEQFF
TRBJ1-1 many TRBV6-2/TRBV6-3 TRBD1 TGTGCCAGCAGTTCGGACAGGGGATATATGAACACTGAAGCTTTCTTT CASSSDRGYMNTEAFF
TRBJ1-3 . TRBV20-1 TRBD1 TGCAGTGCGCCAGCCACAGGGGCCGGAAACACCATATATTTT CSAPATGAGNTIYF
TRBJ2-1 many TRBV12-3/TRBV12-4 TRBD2 TGTGCCAGCGCACCTAGCGGGAGGCAAGGTGAGCAGTTCTTC CASAPSGRQGEQFF
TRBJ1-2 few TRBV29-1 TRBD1 TGCAGCGTTGAGCCTCCGGGACAGGGATTCTATGGCTACACCTTC CSVEPPGQGFYGYTF
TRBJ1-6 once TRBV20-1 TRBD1 TGCAGTGCTAGAGTACTGGGGCAGGGACAGGTACCCCTCCACTTT CSARVLGQGQVPLHF
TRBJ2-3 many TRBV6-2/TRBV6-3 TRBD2 TGTGCCAGCAGTTCCGCCATTTGGGCTAGCGGGAGGGCCAAGCGGAGCACAGATACGCAGTATTTT CASSSAIWASGRAKRSTDTQYF
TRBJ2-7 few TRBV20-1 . TGCAGTGCTCCTCTCCAAGAGGGATACGAGCAGTACTTC CSAPLQEGYEQYF
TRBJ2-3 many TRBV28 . TGTGCCAGCAGCCACTACGATATTACAGATACGCAGTATTTT CASSHYDITDTQYF
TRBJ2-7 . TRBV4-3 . TGCGCCAGCAGCCAAGAGGGGTGGAACGAGCAGTACTTC CASSQEGWNEQYF
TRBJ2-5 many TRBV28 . TGTGCCAGCAGATTGGGCCAAGAGACCCAGTACTTC CASRLGQETQYF
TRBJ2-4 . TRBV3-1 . TGTGCCAGCAGCCAAGCCCTAGCGCCGAGGAACATTCAGTACTTC CASSQALAPRNIQYF
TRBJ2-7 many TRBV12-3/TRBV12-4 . TGTGCCAGCAGTTTGATAGCGGAAGCTTACGAGCAGTACTTC CASSLIAEAYEQYF
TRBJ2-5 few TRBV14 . TGTGCCAGCAGCCTCTACGGCGGAACACAAGAGACCCAGTACTTC CASSLYGGTQETQYF
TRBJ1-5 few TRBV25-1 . TGTGCCAGCAGTGAGGGAAGGGGCCTGGCAGGCGGGAATCAGCCCCAGCATTTT CASSEGRGLAGGNQPQHF
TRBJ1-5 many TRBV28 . TGTGCCAGCGAAGCAGGGGTTAATAGCAATCAGCCCCAGCATTTT CASEAGVNSNQPQHF
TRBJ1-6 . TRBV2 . TGTGCCAGCAGAAAGGCGGGGAACAATTCACCCCTCCACTTT CASRKAGNNSPLHF